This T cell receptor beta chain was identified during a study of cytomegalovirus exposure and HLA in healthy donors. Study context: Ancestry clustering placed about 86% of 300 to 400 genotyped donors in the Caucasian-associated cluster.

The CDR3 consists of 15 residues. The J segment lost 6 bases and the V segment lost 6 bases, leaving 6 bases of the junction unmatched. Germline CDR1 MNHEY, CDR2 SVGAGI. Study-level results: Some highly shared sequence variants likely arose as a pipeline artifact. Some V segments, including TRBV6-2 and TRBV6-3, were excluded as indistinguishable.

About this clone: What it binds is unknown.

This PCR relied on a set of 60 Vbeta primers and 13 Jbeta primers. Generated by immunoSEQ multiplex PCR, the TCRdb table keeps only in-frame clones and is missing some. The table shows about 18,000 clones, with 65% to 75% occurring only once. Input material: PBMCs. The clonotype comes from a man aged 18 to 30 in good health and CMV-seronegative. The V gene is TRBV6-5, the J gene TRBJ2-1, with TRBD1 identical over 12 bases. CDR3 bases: TGTGCCAGCAGCAGGGACAGGGGGCTTGGCAATGAGCAGTTCTTC. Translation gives CASSRDRGLGNEQFF.